The sequence of this TCR beta chain was determined in a study of OX40 agonist ivuxolimab in advanced cancers. Sequencing used immunoSEQ multiplex PCR; TCRdb keeps in-frame clones, though not all of them. The repertoire holds around 67,000 clones, with about 85% as singletons. The CDR3 extends over 17 amino acids. Trimming pared 5 bases from V and 2 bases from J, leaving 18 bases between. CDR1 MDHEN and CDR2 SYDVKM come from the germline V gene. Sequenced material: CD4+ or CD8+ T cells sorted from blood, taken in a trial of the OX40 agonist ivuxolimab. The chain links TRBV28 to TRBJ1-4; weak D call: TRBD1 (5 bases). This TCR came from an adult with an advanced solid tumor such as melanoma, head and neck, liver or kidney cancer. CDR3 amino acids: CASSTSWGGTTNEKLFF. The DNA of the CDR3 is TGTGCCAGCAGTACGTCTTGGGGGGGAACGACTAATGAAAAACTGTTTTTT.